What follows describes a single T cell receptor beta chain. Its antigen is unknown. Germline V gives CDR1 SGHVS, CDR2 FQNEAQ. This CDR3 has 12 residues. V was shortened by 5 bases and J by 5 bases, with 10 bases between the two germline ends. The sample belongs to a study of siplizumab effects on memory and regulatory T cells. Study outcomes and limitations: No functional test confirmed suppression by proliferating siplizumab-culture Tregs. Alloreactive CD4+ clones that could be mapped were on average approximately 69% Treg-derived with siplizumab, against about 25% in controls.

The assay looked at some 100,000 TCR templates in each sample. Assay: immunoSEQ multiplex PCR; the TCRdb copy retains only in-frame clones and omits some. The table includes approximately 48,000 clones, about 94% detected once. The chain combines TRBV7-8 with TRBJ2-7, with D possibly matching TRBD1 (6 bases). Material: CD8+ T cells sorted from blood. The TCR originated in a human donor in good health. CDR3 protein: CASSPYRDEQYF. In DNA, the CDR3 is TGTGCCAGCAGCCCCTACAGGGACGAGCAGTACTTC.